Listed below are T cell receptor beta chains from one sample, sequenced in a study of persistence of HIV-infected CD4 T cells. What these receptors recognize is not known. Clones were read by immunoSEQ multiplex PCR, and TCRdb kept only the in-frame ones, dropping some. The sample carries several thousand clones, 82% recorded once. Sequencing used CD4+ T cells sorted from PBMCs after approximately 20-hour stimulation, obtained from a patient who received antiretroviral therapy. Receptors were obtained from an adult woman with HIV who was CMV-seropositive. CDR3s leave out the opening cysteine and the closing phenylalanine or tryptophan. The listing skips clone size in some rows; elsewhere it reads once, few, many or a size class.

j_gene	abundance	v_gene	CDR3aa
TRBJ2-7	few	TRBV19	ASSPGTPYEQY
TRBJ2-7	.	TRBV11-1	ASSLYARSYEQY
TRBJ2-7	.	TRBV6-5	ASSYSRGLAFGEQY
TRBJ1-1	.	TRBV2	ASSDRTGVNTEAF
TRBJ1-2	.	TRBV19	ARAGTGNLGRGGYT
TRBJ2-2	.	TRBV2	ASSAIHPGELF
TRBJ1-1	.	TRBV27	ASSPQGFTQAF
TRBJ2-2	.	TRBV7-6	ASSLDPGSGELV
TRBJ2-1	.	TRBV23-1	ASSQSDRVLHNEQF
TRBJ1-6	.	TRBV6-2/TRBV6-3	ASSSGQGEYNSPLH
TRBJ2-7	.	TRBV28	ASTYSAGGYERY
TRBJ2-7	.	TRBV14	ASSQWTSGGYEQY
TRBJ2-2	.	TRBV6-5	ASRTPGGGTGELF
TRBJ2-7	.	TRBV12-3/TRBV12-4	ASSLEAGVEQY
TRBJ2-5	.	TRBV5-6	ASSLFWGASETQY
TRBJ1-5	.	TRBV18	ASSPQGDQPQH
TRBJ1-6	.	TRBV30	AWSVRGGALYRLH
TRBJ2-2	.	TRBV19	ASSIGPYVGELF
TRBJ2-2	.	TRBV7-9	ASSSHSPGVGYTGELF
TRBJ1-2	.	TRBV11-1	ASSLGLANYGYT
TRBJ2-7	.	TRBV6-5	ASGISSGGAVEQY
TRBJ1-1	.	TRBV11-3	ASSPLAARSTEAF
TRBJ2-7	.	TRBV7-9	ASSLNAHAYEQY
TRBJ2-5	.	TRBV14	ASSQGARSETQY
TRBJ1-3	.	TRBV7-9	ASSLDSSLRNTIY
TRBJ2-7	.	TRBV18	ASSTKDEQY
TRBJ1-1	.	TRBV6-4	ASRPQSGGEAF
TRBJ2-5	.	TRBV2	ASGGTVETQY
TRBJ2-7	once	TRBV6-1	ASSRAQYEQY
TRBJ1-5	.	TRBV30	AWNEDANQPQH
TRBJ2-7	.	TRBV6-5	ASSRTGTSYEQY
TRBJ2-1	.	TRBV9	ASSVSGASVQGEQF
TRBJ1-1	.	TRBV12-5	ASGGGKRGTEAF
TRBJ2-2	.	TRBV2	ASSAWEGGELF
TRBJ1-6	.	TRBV7-9	ASSRLLDSQNSPLH
TRBJ1-1	.	TRBV6-2/TRBV6-3	ASSYSTGGRAEAF
TRBJ2-7	.	TRBV5-1	ASSLGVGEQY
TRBJ2-5	.	TRBV29-1	SVGLIGGLRETQY
TRBJ2-2	.	TRBV4-3	ASSQGRVGELF
TRBJ2-7	.	TRBV28	ASSLGPLRTGRQY
TRBJ1-1	.	TRBV5-4	ASSLGLGPEAF